The clone carrying this TCR beta chain was detected only a few times. Germline CDR1 reads ENHRY; CDR2 reads SYGVKD. V lost 10 bases and J lost 3, with 15 bases in between. The CDR3 contains 14 residues. TCR beta CDR3 amplification used RNA transcripts. The authors performed first-round RT-PCR with HTBI primers and then a second-round multiplex PCR. TCRdb processed the multiplex PCR reads anew with MiXCR; each CDR3 protein has one entry. Among over a million distinct CDR3 sequences listed, about two fifths were seen once. The sample originates from a study of Graves' ophthalmopathy and Graves' hyperthyroidism.

The chain links TRBV10-3 to TRBJ2-2; D unclear. This receptor was identified in an adult man with Graves' hyperthyroidism. The sequenced sample was peripheral blood or thyroid tissue (not recorded which). Written as DNA, the CDR3 is TGTGCCACCAAAACAGAAACACACACCGGGGAGCTGTTTTTT. Protein: CATKTETHTGELFF.